A selection of T cell receptor beta chains follows, all from one sample in a study of cytomegalovirus exposure and HLA in healthy donors. The protocol was immunoSEQ multiplex PCR, while the TCRdb copy is restricted to in-frame clones and leaves out a portion. Seen here are some 190,000 clones, roughly 80% observed once, and the top ten hold about 2.4%. The sample consisted of PBMCs. These receptors all come from a male donor in good health and CMV-seronegative. The CDR3 runs from the conserved cysteine through the conserved F or W. D genes are given only for firm matches. For some rows the clone size is stated as once, few or many, or as a class when expanded; others skip it.

V gene: TRBV5-4; J gene: TRBJ2-3; D gene: TRBD2; clone size: NA; CDR3 protein: CASSLAGGQGADTQYF; CDR3 DNA: TGTGCCAGCAGCTTGGCGGGGGGGCAAGGGGCAGATACGCAGTATTTT
V gene: TRBV19; J gene: TRBJ1-2; D gene: NA; clone size: NA; CDR3 protein: CASSTETPYGYTF; CDR3 DNA: TGTGCCAGCTCGACAGAAACCCCCTATGGCTACACCTTC
V gene: TRBV4-3; J gene: TRBJ2-1; D gene: NA; clone size: few; CDR3 protein: CASSVRTEFYNEQFF; CDR3 DNA: TGCGCCAGCAGCGTAAGGACAGAGTTTTACAATGAGCAGTTCTTC
V gene: TRBV30; J gene: TRBJ1-1; D gene: NA; clone size: NA; CDR3 protein: CAITLTVANTEAFF; CDR3 DNA: TGTGCCATAACCCTGACAGTTGCAAACACTGAAGCTTTCTTT
V gene: TRBV28; J gene: TRBJ1-2; D gene: NA; clone size: NA; CDR3 protein: CASSPATFYGYTF; CDR3 DNA: TGTGCCAGCAGCCCAGCGACTTTTTATGGCTACACCTTC
V gene: TRBV4-3; J gene: TRBJ2-2; D gene: NA; clone size: few; CDR3 protein: CASSPQGNTGELFF; CDR3 DNA: TGCGCCAGCAGCCCCCAGGGGAACACCGGGGAGCTGTTTTTT
V gene: TRBV30; J gene: TRBJ2-5; D gene: NA; clone size: once; CDR3 protein: CAWRLGTLETETQYF; CDR3 DNA: TGTGCCTGGAGACTAGGGACTCTCGAGACGGAGACCCAGTACTTC
V gene: TRBV4-2; J gene: TRBJ2-1; D gene: TRBD2; clone size: few; CDR3 protein: CASSQATFWGGDEQFF; CDR3 DNA: TGTGCCAGCAGCCAAGCCACTTTTTGGGGGGGAGATGAGCAGTTCTTC
V gene: TRBV5-1; J gene: TRBJ2-7; D gene: NA; clone size: NA; CDR3 protein: CASSLGNSEQYF; CDR3 DNA: TGCGCCAGCAGCTTGGGTAACAGCGAGCAGTACTTC
V gene: TRBV30; J gene: TRBJ2-1; D gene: NA; clone size: NA; CDR3 protein: CAWRSPGSAEQFF; CDR3 DNA: TGTGCCTGGAGGTCCCCAGGTAGTGCTGAGCAGTTCTTC
V gene: TRBV19; J gene: TRBJ2-7; D gene: NA; clone size: once; CDR3 protein: CASREAGISSYEQYF; CDR3 DNA: TGTGCCAGTAGAGAGGCGGGGATCAGCTCCTACGAGCAGTACTTC
V gene: TRBV18; J gene: TRBJ1-5; D gene: TRBD1; clone size: NA; CDR3 protein: CASSPGTGPNQPQHF; CDR3 DNA: TGTGCCAGCTCACCAGGGACAGGGCCCAATCAGCCCCAGCATTTT
V gene: TRBV5-4; J gene: TRBJ2-1; D gene: TRBD1; clone size: NA; CDR3 protein: CASSSRQGAWNEQFF; CDR3 DNA: TGTGCCAGCAGCTCCAGACAGGGGGCCTGGAATGAGCAGTTCTTC
V gene: TRBV7-6; J gene: TRBJ1-1; D gene: NA; clone size: NA; CDR3 protein: CASSLLSRTEAFF; CDR3 DNA: TGTGCCAGCAGCTTATTAAGTCGGACTGAAGCTTTCTTT
V gene: TRBV14; J gene: TRBJ1-5; D gene: NA; clone size: NA; CDR3 protein: CASSYRPFYSNQPQHF; CDR3 DNA: TGTGCCAGCAGTTACAGACCTTTCTATAGCAATCAGCCCCAGCATTTT
V gene: TRBV5-1; J gene: TRBJ2-6; D gene: NA; clone size: NA; CDR3 protein: CASSLVGVGANVLTF; CDR3 DNA: TGCGCCAGCAGCTTGGTCGGGGTTGGGGCCAACGTCCTGACTTTC
V gene: TRBV29-1; J gene: TRBJ2-2; D gene: TRBD1; clone size: few; CDR3 protein: CSVTTGQGLGELFF; CDR3 DNA: TGCAGCGTAACCACGGGACAGGGGCTCGGGGAGCTGTTTTTT
V gene: TRBV5-4; J gene: TRBJ2-1; D gene: TRBD1; clone size: NA; CDR3 protein: CASSLGGQGEYNEQFF; CDR3 DNA: TGTGCCAGCAGCTTGGGGGGACAGGGGGAATACAATGAGCAGTTCTTC
V gene: TRBV27; J gene: TRBJ2-3; D gene: TRBD2; clone size: NA; CDR3 protein: CASGSLAGQTDTQYF; CDR3 DNA: TGTGCCAGCGGCAGCCTAGCGGGACAGACAGATACGCAGTATTTT
V gene: TRBV4-2; J gene: TRBJ2-5; D gene: NA; clone size: few; CDR3 protein: CASSQGLEETQYF; CDR3 DNA: TGTGCCAGCAGCCAGGGACTGGAAGAGACCCAGTACTTC
V gene: TRBV20-1; J gene: TRBJ2-5; D gene: NA; clone size: once; CDR3 protein: CSAIIQETQYF; CDR3 DNA: TGCAGTGCTATAATTCAAGAGACCCAGTACTTC
V gene: TRBV7-2; J gene: TRBJ1-5; D gene: NA; clone size: once; CDR3 protein: CASSLEAAGNQPQHF; CDR3 DNA: TGTGCCAGCAGCTTAGAGGCGGCAGGCAATCAGCCCCAGCATTTT
V gene: TRBV7-2; J gene: TRBJ2-3; D gene: NA; clone size: NA; CDR3 protein: CASSFPGPDTQYF; CDR3 DNA: TGTGCCAGCAGCTTCCCAGGGCCAGATACGCAGTATTTT
V gene: TRBV11-2; J gene: TRBJ2-1; D gene: NA; clone size: NA; CDR3 protein: CASSFGDLEQFF; CDR3 DNA: TGTGCCAGCAGCTTCGGAGACCTTGAGCAGTTCTTC
V gene: TRBV6-4; J gene: TRBJ1-5; D gene: NA; clone size: NA; CDR3 protein: CARKAAGDSNQPQHF; CDR3 DNA: TGTGCCAGGAAGGCGGCAGGGGATAGCAATCAGCCCCAGCATTTT
V gene: TRBV2; J gene: TRBJ2-5; D gene: TRBD2; clone size: NA; CDR3 protein: CASSDLVLAGVGQETQYF; CDR3 DNA: TGTGCCAGCAGTGACCTAGTACTAGCGGGGGTGGGTCAAGAGACCCAGTACTTC
V gene: TRBV9; J gene: TRBJ2-1; D gene: TRBD2; clone size: NA; CDR3 protein: CASSPLGGSGGYEQFF; CDR3 DNA: TGTGCCAGCAGCCCCCTCGGCGGGAGTGGGGGGTATGAGCAGTTCTTC
V gene: TRBV6-5; J gene: TRBJ2-3; D gene: NA; clone size: NA; CDR3 protein: CATADMSTDTQYF; CDR3 DNA: TGTGCCACCGCGGACATGAGCACAGATACGCAGTATTTT
V gene: TRBV6-1; J gene: TRBJ2-3; D gene: TRBD1; clone size: NA; CDR3 protein: CASSELWTGGPDTQYF; CDR3 DNA: TGTGCCAGCAGTGAATTGTGGACAGGGGGCCCAGATACGCAGTATTTT